This T cell receptor (beta chain) was captured by sequencing in a study of blood T cell repertoires in COVID-19. This clone was seen a single time. Data came from immunoSEQ multiplex PCR; TCRdb stores just in-frame clones and leaves some out. This table has over 45,000 clones, roughly 91% appearing once. CDR3 length equals 13 residues. Trimming took off 1 base at V and 3 bases at J, with 9 bases between the two ends. The V gene's germline CDR1 is GTSNPN and CDR2 SVGIG (reference sequence). This chain joins TRBV30 and TRBJ1-1; maybe TRBD1 (6 bases). Specimen: peripheral blood. The origin of this receptor is a man aged 50 to 60 with active COVID-19. This chain's CDR3 is CAWSGRGDTEAFF. DNA of the CDR3: TGTGCCTGGAGTGGCAGGGGTGACACTGAAGCTTTCTTT.